This entry lists 2 T cell receptor beta chains sequenced from one sample in a study of blood T cell repertoires in COVID-19. Assay used: immunoSEQ multiplex PCR; TCRdb lists only in-frame clones, some missing. The sample lists tens of thousands of clones, 80% to 90% occurring once. Material: peripheral blood. These receptors were obtained from a woman aged 60-70 years with COVID-19, enrolled during active disease.

The gene calls are TRBV29-1 and TRBJ2-3; 10 bases line up with TRBD2. CDR1 and CDR2 from the germline V gene are SQVTM and ANQGSEA. The CDR3 runs 16 residues. V was pared by 6 bases and J by 1 base, with 10 bases of the junction left unmatched. The CDR3 sequence is CSVGEGLALRTDTQYF. Written as DNA, the CDR3 is TGCAGCGTGGGGGAGGGACTAGCGCTTCGCACAGATACGCAGTATTTT.

The chain carries TRBV7-2 and TRBJ2-3, with D possibly being TRBD2 (6 bases). Trimming pared 0 bases from V and 4 bases from J, leaving 17 bases between. This CDR3 is built from 17 residues. Germline lookup yields CDR1 SGHTA and CDR2 FQGNSA. CDR3 coding DNA: TGTGCCAGCAGCTTAGCGCTCGGGGGAGCTACCCCAGATACGCAGTATTTT. Protein: CASSLALGGATPDTQYF.